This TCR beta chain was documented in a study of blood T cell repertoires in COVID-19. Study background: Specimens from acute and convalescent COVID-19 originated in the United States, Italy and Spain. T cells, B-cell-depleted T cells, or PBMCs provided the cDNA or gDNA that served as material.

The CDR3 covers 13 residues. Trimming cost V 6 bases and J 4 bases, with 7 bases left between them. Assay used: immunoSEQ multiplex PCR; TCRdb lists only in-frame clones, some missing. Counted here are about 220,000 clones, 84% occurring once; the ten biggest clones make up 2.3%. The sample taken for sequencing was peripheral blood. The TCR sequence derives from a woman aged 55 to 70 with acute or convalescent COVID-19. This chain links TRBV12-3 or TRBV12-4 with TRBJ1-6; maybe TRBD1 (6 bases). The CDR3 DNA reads TGTGCCAGCAGGGACAGTTATAATTCACCCCTCCACTTT. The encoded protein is CASRDSYNSPLHF.